Below, 23 T cell receptor beta chains from the same sample are listed, as sequenced in a study of molecular identifiers for immune sequencing clone quantification (dated by TCRdb to the late 2010s). Library prep was done by PCR. Sequencing was carried out with a NextSeq 500. In TCRdb, the public reads were trimmed at Q25 with fastp and aligned with MiXCR, with productive beta chains retained. Rows are unified per CDR3 protein, each entry keeping the most common DNA and genes. The sample yields approximately 500,000 distinct CDR3 sequences; roughly 25% were counted once. The ten most abundant clones make up around 0.79% of the sample. Input material: naive CD8+ T cells from blood, with Jurkat cell RNA spiked in. Explained via the paper, the cell subset or site label denotes: FACS-sorted CD8+CD4-CCR7+CD45RA+ naive T cells. Receptors were obtained from a human donor in good health. Some libraries in this study had Jurkat cell RNA spiked in.

Worth noting for this clonotype: The junction departs from the called germline gene at one end, perhaps through a read error. The V and J genes are TRBV13 and TRBJ2-7; D gene uncertain. From germline, CDR1 is PRHDT and CDR2 FYEKMQ (reference sequence). This CDR3 comprises 17 residues. The CDR3 reads CASSLGETSVDSYAQSF. As DNA, the CDR3 is TGTGCCAGCAGCTTAGGAGAAACCTCGGTGGATTCCTACGCGCAGTCCTTC. Combining the CDR3 with reference TRBV13 and TRBJ2-7 gives the whole variable domain AAGVIQSPRHLIKEKRETATLKCYPIPRHDTVYWYQQGPGQDPQFLISFYEKMQSDKGSIPDRFSAQQFSDYHSELNMSSLELGDSALYFCASSLGETSVDSYAQSFGPGTRLTVT.

This clonotype was seen a single time. A read error may explain this, as a much larger clone is one base away. The chain combines TRBV6-2 or TRBV6-3 with TRBJ1-5; D may be TRBD1 (5 bases). Germline-derived CDR1 and CDR2 are MNHEY and SVGEGT. The CDR3 spans 18 residues. The CDR3 sequence: CACSFSGTMTNSNQPQHF. The CDR3 coding sequence is TGTGCCTGCAGCTTCTCCGGGACCATGACAAATAGCAATCAGCCCCAGCATTTT.

The genes are TRBV30 and TRBJ2-7; the D is unclear. The CDR3 covers 13 residues. Trimming took 4 bases from V and 2 from J, leaving 12 bases between them. Germline CDR1 GTSNPN, CDR2 SVGIG (reference sequence). The CDR3 spells CAWNRNNPYEQYF. The DNA of the CDR3 is TGTGCCTGGAACAGAAATAATCCCTACGAGCAGTACTTC.

This clonotype was observed a single time. The junction departs from the called germline gene at one end, perhaps through a read error. The genes are TRBV29-1 and TRBJ2-7; D possibly corresponds to TRBD2 (5 bases). CDR3 length: 12 residues. CDR1 and CDR2 from the germline V gene are SQVTM and ANQGSEA. For the CDR3, the DNA is TGCGGCGTCCATACCGGGGCCTACGAGCAGTACTTC. Amino acids: CGVHTGAYEQYF.

CDR3 protein: CASTQGLGSSYEQYF. The DNA for the CDR3 is TGTGCCAGCACCCAAGGACTGGGGAGCTCCTACGAGCAGTACTTC. The chain has TRBV7-2 and TRBJ2-7; D is possibly TRBD2 (5 bases). Germline CDR1 and CDR2: SGHTA and FQGNSA. Between the trimmed V and J ends, which lost 7 bases and 0 bases, there was a span of 16 bases. The CDR3 has 15 amino acids. Full variable domain (rest looked up from reference TRBV7-2 and TRBJ2-7): GAGVSQSPSNKVTEKGKDVELRCDPISGHTALYWYRQSLGQGLEFLIYFQGNSAPDKSGLPSDRFSAERTGGSVSTLTIQRTQQEDSAVYLCASTQGLGSSYEQYFGPGTRLTVT.

J is TRBJ1-5 and V is TRBV10-2, with D perhaps TRBD1 (6 bases). Per the germline V gene, CDR1 is WSHSY and CDR2 is SAAADI. The CDR3 extends over 14 amino acids. Deletions cut 6 bases from V and 4 bases from J, with 13 bases between. The CDR3 loop is CASSSGQRNQPQHF. The CDR3, as DNA: TGCGCCAGCAGCTCAGGACAGCGGAATCAGCCCCAGCATTTT.

The V call is TRBV7-9, the J call TRBJ2-1, with D possibly being TRBD1 or TRBD2 (5 bases each). The germline V and J ends were trimmed by 2 bases and 11 bases, with 16 bases remaining between them. Germline lookup yields CDR1 SEHNR and CDR2 FQNEAQ (reference sequence). The CDR3 extends over 14 amino acids. CDR3 amino acids: CASSLPGAASQQFF. As DNA, the CDR3 is TGTGCCAGCAGCTTACCCGGGGCCGCAAGTCAGCAGTTCTTC.

The chain carries TRBV12-3 or TRBV12-4 and TRBJ2-1, with 7 bases identical to TRBD1. V lost 4 bases to trimming and J lost 6 bases; unmatched junction nucleotides: 6. The CDR3 has 14 amino acids. The CDR3 sequence is CASSSPGTVNEQFF. In DNA form, the CDR3 reads TGTGCCAGCAGTTCACCCGGGACAGTCAATGAGCAGTTCTTC.

This clonotype has a count of ten or more. The chain links TRBV5-4 to TRBJ1-2, with TRBD1 as a possible D gene (5 bases). CDR3 length equals 13 residues. Trimming shortened V by 3 bases and J by 4 bases, and 10 bases separated the two germline ends. Germline assignment: CDR1 SGHNT and CDR2 YYREEE (reference sequence). The CDR3: CASSSQDIYGYTF. The CDR3 DNA reads TGTGCCAGCAGCTCCCAGGACATCTATGGCTACACCTTC. The variable domain in full, with the rest retrieved from reference TRBV5-4 and TRBJ1-2, is ETGVTQSPTHLIKTRGQQVTLRCSSQSGHNTVSWYQQALGQGPQFIFQYYREEENGRGNFPPRFSGLQFPNYSSELNVNALELDDSALYLCASSSQDIYGYTFGSGTRLTVV.

The CDR3 region is CASSYRRTYEQYF. The CDR3 DNA reads as TGTGCCAGCAGTTACAGGCGGACCTACGAGCAGTACTTC. J is TRBJ2-7 and V is TRBV6-2 or TRBV6-3; no clear D. The CDR3 has 13 residues. CDR1 is MNHEY, CDR2 SVGEGT, per germline. V lost 2 bases and J lost 2, with 7 bases in between.

This chain joins TRBV14 and TRBJ2-3; D gene uncertain. This CDR3 region has 14 residues. Germline CDR1 is SGHDN and CDR2 is FVKESK. Deletions cut 11 bases from V and 4 bases from J, with 19 bases between. The CDR3 region is CARRQLSIPDTQYF. CDR3 DNA sequence: TGTGCCCGCCGCCAGCTCAGCATACCAGATACGCAGTATTTT.

The V call is TRBV12-3 or TRBV12-4, the J call TRBJ2-5; 8 nucleotides match TRBD2. V lost 5 bases and J lost 4; bases outside the gene matches: 9. This CDR3 has 15 residues. The CDR3 sequence: CASSRAGVWRETQYF. Here the CDR3 DNA reads TGTGCCAGCAGTCGAGCGGGGGTGTGGCGAGAGACCCAGTACTTC.

Concerning this clonotype itself: This CDR3 is missing its conserved last phenylalanine or tryptophan, likely due to a read error. The chain links TRBV5-4 to TRBJ2-7, with D possibly TRBD2 on 5 matching bases. Germline V gives CDR1 SGHNT, CDR2 YYREEE (reference sequence). V lost 0 bases and J lost 7, with 17 bases in between. CDR3 length equals 15 residues. CDR3 bases: TGTGCCAGCAGCTTGGATACCTCTACTCCGGGGGAGCAGTACTCC. This encodes CASSLDTSTPGEQYS.

This clonotype was recorded at least ten times. The chain combines TRBV5-6 with TRBJ1-1; TRBD1 is a possible D gene (6 bases). This CDR3 has 16 amino acids. V was shortened by 1 base and J by 0 bases, with 13 bases between the two germline ends. Looked up from germline, CDR1 is SGHDT and CDR2 is YYEEEE. The CDR3 DNA follows: TGTGCCAGCAGCTTGTACCCCGACAGGTTGAACACTGAAGCTTTCTTT. It codes for CASSLYPDRLNTEAFF.

Comments on this clonotype: This clone may be a read error of a much larger clone one base away. The genes are TRBV7-4 and TRBJ2-7; 7 bases are a match to TRBD2. V shed 5 bases, J shed 2 bases, and the junction held 12 bases outside the gene matches. Looked up from germline, CDR1 is SGHVT and CDR2 is SQSDAQ. The CDR3 covers 16 residues. CDR3 DNA: TGTGCCAGCAGCCCATCGACTAGCCCGTGCACCTACGAGCAGTACTTC. It is translated as CASSPSTSPCTYEQYF.

This chain connects TRBV27 to TRBJ1-5, with D possibly being TRBD1 (5 bases). Germline lookup yields CDR1 MNHEY and CDR2 SMNVEV (reference sequence). The V gene lost 5 bases and the J gene lost 9 bases, with 17 bases spanning the gap. This CDR3 contains 14 residues. The CDR3 sequence: CASSPGTGVGPQHF. The CDR3 region has the DNA TGTGCCAGCAGTCCCGGGACGGGCGTGGGGCCCCAGCATTTT.

The chain links TRBV12-3 or TRBV12-4 to TRBJ2-1, with unresolved D. The CDR3 covers 14 residues. Trimming stripped 3 bases from V and 4 bases from J, with 10 bases between. This CDR3 reads CASSFLGMYNEQFF. CDR3 DNA: TGTGCCAGCAGTTTCTTGGGGATGTACAATGAGCAGTTCTTC.

The chain combines TRBV7-8 with TRBJ2-5; 9 bases map to TRBD2. In germline, CDR1 is SGHVS, CDR2 FQNEAQ. The ends lost 5 bases at V and 4 bases at J; junction bases unmatched: 11. The CDR3 length is 16 residues. The CDR3 loop is CASSLEGRGGLETQYF. The CDR3 region has the DNA TGTGCCAGCAGCCTAGAAGGGCGGGGGGGCTTAGAGACCCAGTACTTC.

This clonotype has a count of ten or more. The chain recombines TRBV27 with TRBJ2-5; 7 bases match TRBD2. The length of the CDR3 is 15 residues. The trim removed 6 bases at V and 2 bases at J, leaving 9 bases unmatched. CDR1 and CDR2 from the germline V gene are MNHEY and SMNVEV (reference sequence). CDR3 bases: TGTGCCAGCAGCCGACTAGCAGTTACTCAAGAGACCCAGTACTTC. It specifies CASSRLAVTQETQYF.

With respect to this clonotype: A read error may explain this, as a much larger clone is one base away. The CDR3 ends on some other residue instead of the conserved phenylalanine or tryptophan, so this is likely a read error. The chain joins TRBV4-3 to TRBJ2-7; TRBD1 matches 9 bases. CDR1 and CDR2 (germline): LGHNA, YSLEER. V dropped 0 bases and J dropped 4; count of bases not matched to a gene: 4. The CDR3 consists of 15 residues. The DNA of the CDR3 is TGCGCCAGCAGCCAAGATCGGGGACAGGGATACGAGCAGTACCTC. It translates to CASSQDRGQGYEQYL.

The chain uses TRBV6-2 or TRBV6-3 and TRBJ2-7; 8 bases line up with TRBD1. The ends lost 6 bases at V and 3 bases at J; junction bases unmatched: 10. The CDR3 is 15 amino acids. Looked up from germline, CDR1 is MNHEY and CDR2 is SVGEGT. The CDR3 DNA sequence: TGTGCCAGCAGAGAACCTCAGGGGGCATTCTACGAGCAGTACTTC. It specifies CASREPQGAFYEQYF.

In regard to this clonotype: Since a much larger clone is just one base distant, this may be a read error. V usage is TRBV7-6 and J usage is TRBJ2-5; 8 bases align to TRBD2. Per germline, CDR1 SGHVS and CDR2 FNYEAQ. The CDR3 is 17 residues long. The CDR3 reads CASSPYERGRTKSPQHF. CDR3 DNA: TGTGCCAGCAGCCCATATGAGCGGGGGCGAACCAAGAGTCCCCAGCACTTC.

This clonotype has a count of ten or more. The chain links TRBV30 to TRBJ2-1; TRBD2 is a possible D gene (6 bases). Germline V gene sequence: CDR1 GTSNPN, CDR2 SVGIG (reference sequence). This CDR3 comprises 14 residues. V shed 3 bases and J shed 8 bases, with 17 bases lying between them. The CDR3 DNA reads as TGTGCCTGGAGCCCTAAGGACTATACCCATGAGCAGTTCTTC. As protein: CAWSPKDYTHEQFF.